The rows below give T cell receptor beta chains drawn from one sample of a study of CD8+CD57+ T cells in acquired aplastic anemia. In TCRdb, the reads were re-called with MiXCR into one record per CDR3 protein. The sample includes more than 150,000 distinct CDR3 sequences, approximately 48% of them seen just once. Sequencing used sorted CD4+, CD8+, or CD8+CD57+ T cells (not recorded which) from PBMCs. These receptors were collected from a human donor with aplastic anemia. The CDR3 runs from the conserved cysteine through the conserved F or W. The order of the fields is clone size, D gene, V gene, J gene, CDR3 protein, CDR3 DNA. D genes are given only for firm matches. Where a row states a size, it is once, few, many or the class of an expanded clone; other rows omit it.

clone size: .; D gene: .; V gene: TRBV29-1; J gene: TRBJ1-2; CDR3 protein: CSVDDIYYGYTF; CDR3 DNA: TGCAGCGTTGACGACATCTACTATGGCTACACCTTC
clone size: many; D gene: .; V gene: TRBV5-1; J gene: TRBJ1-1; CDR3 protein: CASSLMRGGTEAFF; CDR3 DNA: TGCGCCAGCAGCTTGATGAGGGGAGGGACTGAAGCTTTCTTT
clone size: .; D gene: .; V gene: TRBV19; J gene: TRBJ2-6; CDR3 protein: CASSGGAAGANVLTF; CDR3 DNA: TGTGCCAGTAGTGGGGGGGCCGCTGGGGCCAACGTCCTGACTTTC
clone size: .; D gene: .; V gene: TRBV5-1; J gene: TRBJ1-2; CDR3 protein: CASSLGQANYGYTF; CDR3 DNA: TGCGCCAGCAGCTTGGGGCAAGCTAACTATGGCTACACCTTC
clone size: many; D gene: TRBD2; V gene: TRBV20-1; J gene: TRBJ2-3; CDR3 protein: CSASRIASGGSATQYF; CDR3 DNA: TGCAGTGCTTCCCGAATTGCTAGCGGGGGAAGCGCTACGCAGTATTTT
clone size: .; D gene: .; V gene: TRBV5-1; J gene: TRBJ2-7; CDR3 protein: CASSKGFEQYF; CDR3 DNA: TGCGCCAGCAGCAAGGGATTCGAGCAGTACTTC
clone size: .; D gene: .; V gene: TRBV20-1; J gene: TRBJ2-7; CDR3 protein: CSAYGDLNTYEQYF; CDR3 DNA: TGCAGTGCTTATGGGGATCTGAACACCTACGAGCAGTACTTC
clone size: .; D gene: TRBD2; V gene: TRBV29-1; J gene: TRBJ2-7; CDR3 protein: CSANIAGAGPYEQYF; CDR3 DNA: TGCAGCGCCAATATAGCGGGAGCGGGCCCCTACGAGCAGTACTTT
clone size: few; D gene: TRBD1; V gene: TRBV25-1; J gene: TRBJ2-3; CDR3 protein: CASSDPGQDTDTQYF; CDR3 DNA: TGTGCCAGCAGTGACCCGGGACAGGACACAGATACGCAGTATTTT
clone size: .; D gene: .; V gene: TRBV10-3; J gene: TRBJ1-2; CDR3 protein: CAISWGTYGYTF; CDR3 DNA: TGTGCCATCTCTTGGGGGACCTATGGCTACACCTTC
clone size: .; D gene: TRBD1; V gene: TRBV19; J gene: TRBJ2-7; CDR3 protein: CASSTLTGTGLNEQYF; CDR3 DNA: TGTGCCAGTAGTACCCTGACCGGGACAGGGTTGAACGAGCAGTACTTC
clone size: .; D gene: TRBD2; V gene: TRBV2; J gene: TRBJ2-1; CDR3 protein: CASSSLAGSYNEQFF; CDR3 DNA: TGTGCCAGCAGTTCGCTAGCGGGGTCCTACAATGAGCAGTTCTTC
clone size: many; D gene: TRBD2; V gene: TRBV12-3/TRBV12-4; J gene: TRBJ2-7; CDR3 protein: CASSLLRGESYEQYF; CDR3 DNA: TGTGCCAGCAGCCTCCTACGGGGGGAATCCTACGAGCAGTACTTC
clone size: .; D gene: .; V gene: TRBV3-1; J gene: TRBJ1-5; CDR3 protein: CASSQDRGQPQHF; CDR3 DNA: TGTGCCAGCAGCCAAGACAGGGGTCAGCCCCAGCATTTT
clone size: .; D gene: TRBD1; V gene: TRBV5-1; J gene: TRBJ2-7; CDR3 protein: CASSDGTGGSGQYF; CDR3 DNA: TGCGCCAGCAGTGACGGGACAGGGGGATCGGGGCAGTACTTC
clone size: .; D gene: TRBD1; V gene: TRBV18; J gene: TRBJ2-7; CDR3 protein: CASSPEEQGKQYF; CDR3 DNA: TGTGCCAGCTCACCAGAAGAACAGGGGAAGCAGTACTTC
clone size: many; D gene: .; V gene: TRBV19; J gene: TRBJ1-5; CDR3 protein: CASSMSQLNNQPQHF; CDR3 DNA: TGTGCCAGTAGTATGAGCCAATTAAACAATCAGCCCCAGCATTTT
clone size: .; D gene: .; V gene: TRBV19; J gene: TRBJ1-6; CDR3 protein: CASSPTGVSPLHF; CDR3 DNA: TGTGCCAGTAGTCCTACGGGAGTTTCACCCCTCCACTTT
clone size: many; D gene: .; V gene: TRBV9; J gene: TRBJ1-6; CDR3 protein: CASAPEYNSPLHF; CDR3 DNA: TGTGCCAGCGCTCCAGAGTATAATTCACCCCTCCACTTT
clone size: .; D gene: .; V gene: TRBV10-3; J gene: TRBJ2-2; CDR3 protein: CAISKMVAARHTGELFF; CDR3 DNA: TGTGCCATCAGCAAGATGGTAGCGGCGCGACACACCGGGGAGCTGTTTTTT
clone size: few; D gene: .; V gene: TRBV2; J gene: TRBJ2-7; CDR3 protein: CASSDIQVLYEQYF; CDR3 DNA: TGTGCCAGCAGTGATATCCAGGTTCTCTACGAGCAGTACTTC
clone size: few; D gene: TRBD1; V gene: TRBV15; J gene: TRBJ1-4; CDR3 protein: CATSSYGDRGLFF; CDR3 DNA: TGTGCCACCAGCAGTTATGGAGACAGGGGTCTGTTTTTT
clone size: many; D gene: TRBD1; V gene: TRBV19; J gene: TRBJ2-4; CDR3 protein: CASSIAYRTGNIQYF; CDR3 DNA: TGTGCCAGTAGTATAGCCTACAGGACAGGGAACATTCAGTACTTC
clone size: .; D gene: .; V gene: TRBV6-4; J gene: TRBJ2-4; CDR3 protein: CASSDVPRDIAKNIQYF; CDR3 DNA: TGTGCCAGCAGTGACGTCCCCAGGGACATAGCCAAAAACATTCAGTACTTC
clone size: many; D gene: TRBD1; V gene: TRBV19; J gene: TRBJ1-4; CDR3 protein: CASSTGTGREKLFF; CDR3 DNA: TGTGCCAGTAGTACAGGGACAGGGAGGGAAAAACTGTTTTTT
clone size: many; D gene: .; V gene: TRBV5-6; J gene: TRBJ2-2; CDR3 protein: CASSFQGYGGELFF; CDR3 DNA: TGTGCCAGCAGCTTTCAAGGGTATGGCGGGGAGCTGTTTTTT
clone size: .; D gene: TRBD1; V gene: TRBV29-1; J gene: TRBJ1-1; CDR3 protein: CSVYPGAGGHSTEAFF; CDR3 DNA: TGCAGCGTCTACCCGGGGGCAGGGGGCCATTCCACTGAAGCTTTCTTT
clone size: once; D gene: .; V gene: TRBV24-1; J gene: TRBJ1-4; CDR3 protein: CATSDPGGTNEKLFF; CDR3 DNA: TGTGCCACCAGTGACCCGGGGGGAACTAATGAAAAACTGTTTTTT
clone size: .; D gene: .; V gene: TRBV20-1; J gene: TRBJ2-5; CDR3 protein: CSARVPPELEETQYF; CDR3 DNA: TGCAGTGCTAGAGTCCCCCCGGAGTTGGAGGAGACCCAGTACTTC
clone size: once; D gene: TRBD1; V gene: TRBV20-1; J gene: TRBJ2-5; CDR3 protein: CSARDSQETQYF; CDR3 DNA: TGCAGTGCCCGGGACAGCCAAGAGACCCAGTACTTC
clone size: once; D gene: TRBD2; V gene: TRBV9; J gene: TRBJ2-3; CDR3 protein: CASSVADGRTDTQYF; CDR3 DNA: TGTGCCAGCAGCGTAGCCGACGGGAGGACAGATACGCAGTATTTT
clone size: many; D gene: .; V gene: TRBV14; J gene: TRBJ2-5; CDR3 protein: CASSPGPGIQYF; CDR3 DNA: TGTGCCAGCAGCCCTGGTCCGGGTATCCAGTACTTC
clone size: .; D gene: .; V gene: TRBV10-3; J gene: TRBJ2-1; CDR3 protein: CAISSSTGSSYNEQFF; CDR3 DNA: TGTGCCATCAGTTCCTCGACTGGAAGCTCCTACAATGAGCAGTTCTTC